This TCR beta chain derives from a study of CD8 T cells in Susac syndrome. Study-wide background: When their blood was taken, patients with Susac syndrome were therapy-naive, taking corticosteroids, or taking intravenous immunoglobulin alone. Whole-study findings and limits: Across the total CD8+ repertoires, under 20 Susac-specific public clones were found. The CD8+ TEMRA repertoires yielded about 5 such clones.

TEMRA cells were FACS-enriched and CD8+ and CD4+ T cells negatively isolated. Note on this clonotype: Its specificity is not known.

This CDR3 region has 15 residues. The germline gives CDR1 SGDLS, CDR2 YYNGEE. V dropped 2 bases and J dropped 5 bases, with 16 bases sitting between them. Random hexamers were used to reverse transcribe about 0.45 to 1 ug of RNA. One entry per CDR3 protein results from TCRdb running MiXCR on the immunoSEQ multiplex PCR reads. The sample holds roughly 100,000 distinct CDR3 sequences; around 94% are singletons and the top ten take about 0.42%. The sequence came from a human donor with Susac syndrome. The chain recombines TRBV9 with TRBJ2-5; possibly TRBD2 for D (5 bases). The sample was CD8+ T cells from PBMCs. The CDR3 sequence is CASSVSWAGGETQYF. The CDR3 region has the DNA TGTGCCAGCAGCGTTTCGTGGGCGGGTGGGGAGACCCAGTACTTC.